These 15 T cell receptor beta chains originate from one sample sequenced in a study of blood T cell repertoires in COVID-19. Repertoires were generated with immunoSEQ multiplex PCR, while TCRdb's copy carries only in-frame clones and drops some. The sample consists of 80,000 or so clones, 70% to 75% of them appearing once. The material sequenced was peripheral blood. The receptors come from a man aged 50 to 60 with active or convalescent COVID-19.

The chain couples TRBV21-1 to TRBJ1-6; no DNA check was done on the table's D call, TRBD1. TRBV21-1 is a known pseudogene. The CDR3 sequence is 16 residues long. The CDR3: CASSKIPGGYNSPLHF. The CDR3 DNA reads as TGTGCCAGCAGCAAAATACCAGGGGGGTATAATTCACCCCTCCACTTT.

The chain employs TRBV10-3 and TRBJ2-1, with 8 positions matching TRBD2. In germline, CDR1 is ENHRY, CDR2 SYGVKD. With V trimmed by 8 bases and J by 6 bases, 12 bases remained unmatched. This CDR3 spans 15 amino acids. For the CDR3, the DNA is TGTGCCATCGGGGGGAGCGGGGGCTACTCCAATGAGCAGTTCTTC. This gives the protein CAIGGSGGYSNEQFF.

This clone appeared many times. This chain links TRBV2 with TRBJ1-1, with a tentative D call TRBD1 (6 bases). Germline CDR1 and CDR2: SNHLY and FYNNEI. V was shortened by 8 bases and J by 0 bases, with 13 bases between the two germline ends. This CDR3 comprises 14 residues. The CDR3 DNA reads as TGTGCCAGCGGCAGGGGTTACATGAACACTGAAGCTTTCTTT. As protein: CASGRGYMNTEAFF.

The chain recombines TRBV6-5 with TRBJ2-7, with 7 positions matching TRBD2. Unmatched junction bases numbered 4, after V lost 5 bases and J lost 0 bases. The CDR3 is 14 residues long. Germline V gives CDR1 MNHEY, CDR2 SVGAGI. The CDR3 DNA follows: TGTGCCAGCAGTCAGGGACTACCCTCCTACGAGCAGTACTTC. Its translation: CASSQGLPSYEQYF.

This chain uses TRBV18 with TRBJ2-2, with D perhaps TRBD1 (5 bases). Per germline, CDR1 KGHSH and CDR2 LQKENI. The CDR3 is 17 amino acids. Trimming pared 3 bases from V and 6 bases from J, leaving 20 bases between. The CDR3 nucleotides read TGTGCCAGCTCACCCCAGGGTCGGGCACCTGCACCCGGGGAGCTGTTTTTT. It specifies CASSPQGRAPAPGELFF.

The chain couples TRBV19 to TRBJ1-2; TRBD1 might be the D (5 bases). This CDR3 has 16 residues. Germline-derived CDR1 and CDR2 are LNHDA and SQIVND (reference sequence). The V end lost 6 bases, the J end lost 3 bases, and 20 bases lay between the germline ends. The CDR3 loop reads CASSPGGSRGDYGYTF. CDR3 sequence (DNA): TGTGCCAGTAGCCCGGGGGGTTCCCGAGGGGACTATGGCTACACCTTC.

The chain is built from TRBV14 and TRBJ1-3; D is possibly TRBD1 (5 bases). The germline V gene encodes CDR1 SGHDN and CDR2 FVKESK. The CDR3 is 17 residues long. V lost 4 bases, J lost 0 bases, and 16 bases lay in between. The CDR3 spells CASSPSGGPFSGNTIYF. The CDR3 nucleotides are TGTGCCAGCAGCCCGTCCGGGGGACCCTTCTCTGGAAACACCATATATTTT.

This rearrangement joins TRBV7-8 to TRBJ2-3; TRBD2 matches at 8 bases. The CDR3 has 15 amino acids. J lost 0 bases, V lost 5 bases, and 4 bases had no gene match. In germline, CDR1 is SGHVS, CDR2 FQNEAQ. CDR3 region: CASSPGGISTDTQYF. DNA of the CDR3: TGTGCCAGCAGCCCGGGAGGGATAAGCACAGATACGCAGTATTTT.

In regard to this clone: Other DNA sequences from this sample encode an identical CDR3 as well. V gene TRBV19 combines with J gene TRBJ2-5, with 8 bases matching TRBD1. This CDR3 has 14 amino acids. CDR1 and CDR2 from the germline V gene are LNHDA and SQIVND (reference sequence). J gave up 5 bases and V 4 bases, and 6 bases lay outside the gene matches. The CDR3 sequence: CASSRTGFGETQYF. The CDR3, as DNA: TGTGCCAGTAGTAGGACAGGGTTTGGGGAGACCCAGTACTTC.

This clone was seen many times. The V gene is TRBV19, the J gene TRBJ1-2; possible D gene TRBD1, 6 bases. The germline V and J ends were trimmed by 5 bases and 0 bases, with 7 bases remaining between them. Germline CDR1 is LNHDA and CDR2 is SQIVND (reference sequence). This CDR3 region has 13 residues. The CDR3 sequence is CASSRQANYGYTF. As DNA, the CDR3 is TGTGCCAGTAGTCGACAGGCTAACTATGGCTACACCTTC.

CDR3 loop: CASSQPLAATDYEQYF. CDR3 nucleotides: TGTGCCAGCAGTCAACCGCTAGCGGCTACTGACTACGAGCAGTACTTC. The chain joins TRBV9 to TRBJ2-7, with 7 bases aligning to TRBD2. Germline V CDR1 and CDR2: SGDLS, YYNGEE. The CDR3 sequence is 16 residues long. V was pared by 5 bases and J by 3 bases, with 14 bases of the junction left unmatched.

The rearrangement links TRBV18 to TRBJ2-7, with TRBD1 identical over 9 bases. From germline, CDR1 is KGHSH and CDR2 LQKENI. This CDR3 has 16 amino acids. The V segment lost 4 bases and the J segment 2 bases; nucleotides outside the gene matches: 9. The DNA of the CDR3 is TGTGCCAGCTCACTCACTCCGGGACAGGGCCCCTACGAGCAGTACTTC. It translates to CASSLTPGQGPYEQYF.

This clone was seen more than once but under ten times. The chain employs TRBV2 and TRBJ2-3; 8 bases map to TRBD2. With V trimmed by 6 bases and J by 2 bases, 10 bases remained unmatched. The CDR3 is made up of 16 amino acids. Germline CDR1 is SNHLY and CDR2 is FYNNEI. CDR3 bases: TGTGCCAGCAGCGGGAGGGCTAGCGGGTTCACAGATACGCAGTATTTT. It translates to CASSGRASGFTDTQYF.

The rearrangement links TRBV10-2 to TRBJ2-7; 9 bases fit TRBD1. The CDR3 sequence is 15 residues long. CDR1 is WSHSY and CDR2 is SAAADI in the germline V gene. J was trimmed by 3 bases and V by 2 bases; bases with no gene match: 5. CDR3 amino acids: CASSEPTGGSYEQYF. The CDR3 DNA follows: TGCGCCAGCAGTGAGCCTACAGGGGGCAGCTACGAGCAGTACTTC.

The genes are TRBV10-1 and TRBJ1-2; TRBD1 aligns across 8 bases. The CDR3 runs to 14 residues. V trimming: 11 bases; J trimming: 2 bases; junction bases outside the gene matches: 10. Germline assignment: CDR1 WNHNN and CDR2 SYGVQD (reference sequence). Here the CDR3 DNA reads TGCGCCGGAAAAGGGACAGGTTTCAACTATGGCTACACCTTC. Its translation is CAGKGTGFNYGYTF.